This TCR beta chain stems from a study of OX40 agonist ivuxolimab in advanced cancers. Study details: Hepatocellular carcinoma, melanoma, renal cell or head and neck cancer was diagnosed in the dose-escalation patients.

TCRdb's table, derived via immunoSEQ multiplex PCR, lists solely in-frame clones and lacks some. The data hold around 55,000 clones, with roughly 82% observed a single time. Germline CDR1 is SGHNT and CDR2 is YYREEE (reference sequence). Losses at the gene ends were 6 bases for V and 0 bases for J; bases not matched to a gene: 10. This CDR3 is built from 16 residues. The sequences come from CD4+ or CD8+ T cells sorted from blood, collected in a trial of the OX40 agonist ivuxolimab. This chain links TRBV5-4 with TRBJ1-1; 8 bases are a match to TRBD1. This receptor was taken from an adult with an advanced solid tumor such as melanoma, head and neck, liver or kidney cancer. CDR3 nucleotides: TGTGCCAGCACCCTTGAGCCGACAGGGGTGAACACTGAAGCTTTCTTT. Amino acids: CASTLEPTGVNTEAFF.